This paragraph covers one T cell receptor beta chain sequence. This specimen comes from a study of cytomegalovirus exposure and HLA in healthy donors. CDR3 length equals 13 residues. The V gene end was trimmed by 7 bases and the J gene end by 5 bases; junction bases not matched to a gene: 8. Germline V gene sequence: CDR1 MDHEN, CDR2 SYDVKM. TCRdb keeps only in-frame clones here, not all; method: immunoSEQ multiplex PCR. The table records 200,000 to 250,000 clones, approximately 90% of them present only once. The J gene is TRBJ2-7, the V gene TRBV28, with 7 bases that match TRBD1. The TCR originated in a woman aged 18-29 years in good health and CMV-seronegative. Material for sequencing was PBMCs. The CDR3 here is CASTLTGIHEQYF. Written as DNA, the CDR3 is TGTGCCAGCACCCTGACAGGGATCCACGAGCAGTACTTC.